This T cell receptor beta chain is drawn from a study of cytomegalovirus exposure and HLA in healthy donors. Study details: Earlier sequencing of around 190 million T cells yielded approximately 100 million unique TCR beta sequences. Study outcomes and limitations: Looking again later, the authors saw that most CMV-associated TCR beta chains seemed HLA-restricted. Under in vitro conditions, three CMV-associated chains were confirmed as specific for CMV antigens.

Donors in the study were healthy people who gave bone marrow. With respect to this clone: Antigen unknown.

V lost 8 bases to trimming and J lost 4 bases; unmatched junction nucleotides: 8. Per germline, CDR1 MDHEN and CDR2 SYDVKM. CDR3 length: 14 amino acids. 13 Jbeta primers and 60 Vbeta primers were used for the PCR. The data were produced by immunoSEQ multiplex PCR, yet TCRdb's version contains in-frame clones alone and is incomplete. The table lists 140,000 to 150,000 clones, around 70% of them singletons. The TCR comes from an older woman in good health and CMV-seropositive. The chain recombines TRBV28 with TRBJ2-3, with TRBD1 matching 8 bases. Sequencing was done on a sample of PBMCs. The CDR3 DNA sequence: TGTGCCAGCGGGGGCAGGGGGCGCCCAGATACGCAGTATTTT. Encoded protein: CASGGRGRPDTQYF.